These T cell receptor beta chains were read from a single sample in a study of T cell changes during pregnancy in multiple sclerosis. Generated by immunoSEQ multiplex PCR, the TCRdb table keeps only in-frame clones and is missing some. The sample carries around 39,000 clones, 85% to 95% recorded once. Sequences were obtained from PBMCs (not recorded whether the cells were cultured). Receptors were obtained from a female donor with multiple sclerosis, enrolled in a pregnancy study. CDR3s include the opening cysteine and the closing phenylalanine or tryptophan. Fields, in order: J gene, V gene, clone size, D gene, CDR3 DNA, CDR3 protein. D genes are given only for firm matches. Clone sizes are given selectively: once, few, many, or a class where the clone is expanded.

j_gene: TRBJ2-3
v_gene: TRBV28
abundance: -
d_gene: TRBD2
CDR3nt: TGTGCCAGCAGGACGGGTCTAGCGGGAGGGCCAGAAGATACGCAGTATTTT
CDR3aa: CASRTGLAGGPEDTQYF

j_gene: TRBJ1-2
v_gene: TRBV7-9
abundance: medium-sized
d_gene: -
CDR3nt: TGTGCCAGCAGCTTAGGAGGCACTGGCTACACCTTC
CDR3aa: CASSLGGTGYTF

j_gene: TRBJ2-5
v_gene: TRBV9
abundance: -
d_gene: -
CDR3nt: TGTGCCAGCAGCCCGTATGGAGGGCAGCAAGAGACCCAGTACTTC
CDR3aa: CASSPYGGQQETQYF

j_gene: TRBJ1-3
v_gene: TRBV5-1
abundance: -
d_gene: -
CDR3nt: TGCGCCAGCAGGCGTGGACAATCGGCTGGAAACACCATATATTTT
CDR3aa: CASRRGQSAGNTIYF

j_gene: TRBJ2-6
v_gene: TRBV7-2
abundance: once
d_gene: -
CDR3nt: TGTGCCAGCACCGGGGGAGTTGGGGCCAACGTCCTGACTTTC
CDR3aa: CASTGGVGANVLTF

j_gene: TRBJ2-5
v_gene: TRBV11-2
abundance: -
d_gene: -
CDR3nt: TGTGCCAGCAGCTTAAGGGGCGGGAACCAAGAGACCCAGTACTTC
CDR3aa: CASSLRGGNQETQYF

j_gene: TRBJ1-3
v_gene: TRBV18
abundance: once
d_gene: -
CDR3nt: TGTGCCAGCTCACTTCGTAGGGGCGACTTTGGAAACACCATATATTTT
CDR3aa: CASSLRRGDFGNTIYF

j_gene: TRBJ2-6
v_gene: TRBV30
abundance: -
d_gene: -
CDR3nt: TGTGCCTGGAAGAGGGCCGGGGCCAACGTCCTGACTTTC
CDR3aa: CAWKRAGANVLTF

j_gene: TRBJ2-2
v_gene: TRBV5-1
abundance: once
d_gene: TRBD2
CDR3nt: TGCGCCAGCAGCTTTGGTATAGCGGGAGCCGGGGAGCTGTTTTTT
CDR3aa: CASSFGIAGAGELFF

j_gene: TRBJ1-5
v_gene: TRBV30
abundance: -
d_gene: -
CDR3nt: TGTGCCTGGAGTGAGGCTTACTCGTTCGGGCGGCCCCAGCATTTT
CDR3aa: CAWSEAYSFGRPQHF

j_gene: TRBJ2-2
v_gene: TRBV7-9
abundance: -
d_gene: -
CDR3nt: TGTGCCAGCAGCTCCAAGAGGTCGGGACACGGGGAGCTGTTTTTT
CDR3aa: CASSSKRSGHGELFF

j_gene: TRBJ1-2
v_gene: TRBV28
abundance: -
d_gene: -
CDR3nt: TGTGCCAGCAGTTTATTTAGACCCTTTGGATATGGAGGCTACACCTTC
CDR3aa: CASSLFRPFGYGGYTF

j_gene: TRBJ1-1
v_gene: TRBV5-4
abundance: -
d_gene: -
CDR3nt: TGTGCCAGCAGCTTGCTCGGGACAATAAACACTGAAGCTTTCTTT
CDR3aa: CASSLLGTINTEAFF

j_gene: TRBJ2-3
v_gene: TRBV6-1
abundance: -
d_gene: -
CDR3nt: TGTGCCAGCAGTGACATCCTGGGGGTTTTGCAGTATTTT
CDR3aa: CASSDILGVLQYF

j_gene: TRBJ2-3
v_gene: TRBV30
abundance: -
d_gene: -
CDR3nt: TGTGCCTCCAAGAGTCAGGACACGCAGTATTTT
CDR3aa: CASKSQDTQYF

j_gene: TRBJ2-3
v_gene: TRBV28
abundance: once
d_gene: TRBD2
CDR3nt: TGTGCCAGCAGTCCGCGGACTAGCGGGGCTTTACTCACAGATACGCAGTATTTT
CDR3aa: CASSPRTSGALLTDTQYF

j_gene: TRBJ2-2
v_gene: TRBV6-6
abundance: -
d_gene: -
CDR3nt: TGTGCCAGCGGCGGAGGTGCCGGGGAGCTGTTTTTT
CDR3aa: CASGGGAGELFF

j_gene: TRBJ2-7
v_gene: TRBV5-5
abundance: -
d_gene: -
CDR3nt: TGTGCCAGCAGCTTGGGGGCTAGCCCTTACGAGCAGTACTTC
CDR3aa: CASSLGASPYEQYF

j_gene: TRBJ2-3
v_gene: TRBV19
abundance: -
d_gene: -
CDR3nt: TGTGCCAGTAGTATAGATTGGTCTAGACTAGATACGCAGTATTTT
CDR3aa: CASSIDWSRLDTQYF

j_gene: TRBJ2-7
v_gene: TRBV9
abundance: -
d_gene: -
CDR3nt: TGTGCCAGCAGCGTAGGTGAGTTTGGTCCCTACGAGCAGTACTTC
CDR3aa: CASSVGEFGPYEQYF

j_gene: TRBJ2-3
v_gene: TRBV5-4
abundance: -
d_gene: -
CDR3nt: TGTGCCAGCAGCTTGGCTCTAGCGACTAGCACAGATACGCAGTATTTT
CDR3aa: CASSLALATSTDTQYF

j_gene: TRBJ1-2
v_gene: TRBV5-1
abundance: -
d_gene: TRBD1
CDR3nt: TGCGCCAGCAGCGAAGCGGGACAGCCCGACTATGGCTACACCTTC
CDR3aa: CASSEAGQPDYGYTF

j_gene: TRBJ2-5
v_gene: TRBV6-1
abundance: -
d_gene: -
CDR3nt: TGTGCCAGCAAGGGCCCACCACAGACCCAGTACTTC
CDR3aa: CASKGPPQTQYF

j_gene: TRBJ1-4
v_gene: TRBV6-4
abundance: -
d_gene: -
CDR3nt: TGTGCCAGCAGTGACTCAGGACAGCCTAATGAAAAACTGTTTTTT
CDR3aa: CASSDSGQPNEKLFF

j_gene: TRBJ1-1
v_gene: TRBV16
abundance: -
d_gene: -
CDR3nt: TGTGCCAGCAGCCAGCTGGGGGCAGACACTGAAGCTTTCTTT
CDR3aa: CASSQLGADTEAFF

j_gene: TRBJ2-1
v_gene: TRBV4-1
abundance: -
d_gene: TRBD2
CDR3nt: TGCGCCAGCAGCCAAGAATCCGGGAGGGCCCTGAACAATGAGCAGTTCTTC
CDR3aa: CASSQESGRALNNEQFF

j_gene: TRBJ2-7
v_gene: TRBV30
abundance: -
d_gene: -
CDR3nt: TGTGCCTGGAGTGCCACCCTTTACCAGGGGGGCGAGCAGTACTTC
CDR3aa: CAWSATLYQGGEQYF

j_gene: TRBJ1-1
v_gene: TRBV28
abundance: -
d_gene: TRBD1
CDR3nt: TGTGCCAGCGGACAGGGGGTCGGGATGAACACTGAAGCTTTCTTT
CDR3aa: CASGQGVGMNTEAFF

j_gene: TRBJ2-3
v_gene: TRBV6-1
abundance: -
d_gene: -
CDR3nt: TGTGCCAGCAGTACCTCAGCTAGGGATACGCAGTATTTT
CDR3aa: CASSTSARDTQYF

j_gene: TRBJ2-3
v_gene: TRBV18
abundance: -
d_gene: -
CDR3nt: TGTGCCAGCTCACCGGGGGAGCCAGATACGCAGTATTTT
CDR3aa: CASSPGEPDTQYF

j_gene: TRBJ2-1
v_gene: TRBV5-1
abundance: -
d_gene: -
CDR3nt: TGCGCCAGCACTCAGGAGGGGGGTCCCTACAATGAGCAGTTCTTC
CDR3aa: CASTQEGGPYNEQFF

j_gene: TRBJ2-1
v_gene: TRBV7-7
abundance: few
d_gene: TRBD2
CDR3nt: TGTGCTAGCAGCTTAGCAGAGGGGGACTGGACTAGCGGGAGCAATGAGCAGTTCTTC
CDR3aa: CASSLAEGDWTSGSNEQFF

j_gene: TRBJ1-1
v_gene: TRBV5-1
abundance: -
d_gene: TRBD1
CDR3nt: TGCGCCAGCAGCTTAGGACAGGGTCTAGAAGCTTTCTTT
CDR3aa: CASSLGQGLEAFF

j_gene: TRBJ2-5
v_gene: TRBV19
abundance: -
d_gene: -
CDR3nt: TGTGCCAGTAGTATAGACCAAGAGACCCAGTACTTC
CDR3aa: CASSIDQETQYF

j_gene: TRBJ2-7
v_gene: TRBV6-5
abundance: few
d_gene: -
CDR3nt: TGTGCCAGAGGTCGGCTGTTGGCATTCGAGCAGTACTTC
CDR3aa: CARGRLLAFEQYF

j_gene: TRBJ1-1
v_gene: TRBV19
abundance: -
d_gene: -
CDR3nt: TGTGCCAGTAAGTGGGGACGTGGGAACACTGAAGCTTTCTTT
CDR3aa: CASKWGRGNTEAFF

j_gene: TRBJ2-3
v_gene: TRBV9
abundance: -
d_gene: -
CDR3nt: TGTGCCAGCAGCCCCAGCCTGTGGGTTACAGATACGCAGTATTTT
CDR3aa: CASSPSLWVTDTQYF

j_gene: TRBJ1-1
v_gene: TRBV11-2
abundance: -
d_gene: TRBD1
CDR3nt: TGTGCCAGCAGCTTGGCCGGACAGGGGCGTGCTGAAGCTTTCTTT
CDR3aa: CASSLAGQGRAEAFF